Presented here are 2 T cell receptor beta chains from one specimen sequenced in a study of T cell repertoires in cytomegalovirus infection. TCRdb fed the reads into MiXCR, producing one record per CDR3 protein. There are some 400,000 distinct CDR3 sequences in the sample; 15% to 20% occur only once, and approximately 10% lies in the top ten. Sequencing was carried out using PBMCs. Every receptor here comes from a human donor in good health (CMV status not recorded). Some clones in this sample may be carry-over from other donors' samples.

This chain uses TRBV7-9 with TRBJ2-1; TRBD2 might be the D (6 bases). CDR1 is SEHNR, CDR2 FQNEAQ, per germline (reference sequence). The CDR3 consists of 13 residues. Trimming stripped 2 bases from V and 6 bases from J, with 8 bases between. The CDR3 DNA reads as TGTGCCAGCAGCTTATATAGCGGCAATGAGCAGTTCTTC. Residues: CASSLYSGNEQFF. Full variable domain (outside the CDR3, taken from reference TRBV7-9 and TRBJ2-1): DTGVSQNPRHKITKRGQNVTFRCDPISEHNRLYWYRQTLGQGPEFLTYFQNEAQLEKSRLLSDRFSAERPKGSFSTLEIQRTEQGDSAMYLCASSLYSGNEQFFGPGTRLTVL.

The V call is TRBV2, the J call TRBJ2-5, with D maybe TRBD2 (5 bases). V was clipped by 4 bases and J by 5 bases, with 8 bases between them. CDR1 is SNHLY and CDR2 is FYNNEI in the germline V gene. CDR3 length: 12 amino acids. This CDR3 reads CASSGSGETQYF. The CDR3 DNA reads TGTGCCAGCAGTGGCAGCGGCGAGACCCAGTACTTC.